This T cell receptor beta chain was identified during a study of T cells after yellow fever vaccination. Looking at the study overall: Some fractions had low cell numbers, and these were prepared with SMART-Seq v4 Ultra Low Input.

This clonotype was picked up many times. The antigen remains undetermined. Germline V gene data show CDR1 as SGHTA and CDR2 as FQGNSA. The V and J ends lost 4 bases and 3 bases, in that order; junction bases with no gene match: 1. The CDR3 is made up of 15 amino acids. The TCR cDNA carried a universal primer site and UMIs from 5'RACE template switching. TCRdb used MiXCR to reprocess the 5' RACE reads, holding one entry per CDR3 protein. The table includes 320,000 or so distinct CDR3 sequences, less than 9.5% detected once. Broader study findings: Primary-vaccination clones mostly resurfaced post-booster (less than 98% CD4, approximately 87% CD8). It was a weaker secondary response, yet one that peaked faster, at day 5 versus 15.

The sequenced sample was PBMCs, obtained about 49 days after the first yellow fever vaccination. This receptor was identified in a man aged 18 to 30 who received the YFV17D yellow fever vaccine. This chain connects TRBV7-2 to TRBJ2-3, with 13 bases identical to TRBD2. DNA of the CDR3: TGTGCCAGCAGCTGGACTAGCGGGGGTACAGATACGCAGTATTTT. Encoded protein: CASSWTSGGTDTQYF. Full variable domain (missing parts from reference TRBV7-2 and TRBJ2-3): GAGVSQSPSNKVTEKGKDVELRCDPISGHTALYWYRQSLGQGLEFLIYFQGNSAPDKSGLPSDRFSAERTGGSVSTLTIQRTQQEDSAVYLCASSWTSGGTDTQYFGPGTRLTVL.